The sequence of this TCR beta chain was determined in a study of response to subunit inactivated influenza vaccine (dated by TCRdb to the late 2010s). Turning to the overall study: Deep quantitative profiling of the T cell receptor repertoire was used in the study to follow responses to a trivalent subunit inactivated influenza vaccine.

The method was RT-PCR. The data were produced on an Illumina HiSeq 2500. In TCRdb, the public reads were trimmed at Q25 with fastp and aligned with MiXCR, with productive beta chains retained. Entries that share a CDR3 protein sequence are merged under the most common genes and DNA. The sample table holds roughly 700,000 distinct CDR3 sequences, of which roughly 14% were seen once. Jointly, the top ten make up 6.5% to 8.5% of the sample. Of note for this clonotype: It has no known antigen specificity. No base quality values were provided; no much bigger clone lies one nucleotide off.

Summary of the overall study and its limitations: The authors proposed that each seasonal influenza vaccination may bring in only a limited number of new T cells.

This material consisted of PBMCs from blood, taken around 15 days before vaccination. This receptor was identified in a man aged 45-60 years who received an inactivated influenza vaccine. Donor details come from another sample of the same person, matched by shared clones.

The sequenced DNA is TGTGCCAGCAGTTTACCGGTTTACACCGGGGAGCTGTTTTTT. This sequence encodes CASSLPVYTGELFF. This receptor chain uses TRBV5-5 and TRBJ2-2; the D gene remains uncertain. From cysteine to phenylalanine, the CDR3 is 14 amino acids long. Kept here is only the CDR3 DNA, which spans 42 bases and is read in frame from base 1. Deletion took 5 bases off V and 3 bases off J, with a span of 11 bases between the germline ends. CDR1 and CDR2 were assigned from the germline V gene (reference sequence) as SGHKS and YYEKEE.